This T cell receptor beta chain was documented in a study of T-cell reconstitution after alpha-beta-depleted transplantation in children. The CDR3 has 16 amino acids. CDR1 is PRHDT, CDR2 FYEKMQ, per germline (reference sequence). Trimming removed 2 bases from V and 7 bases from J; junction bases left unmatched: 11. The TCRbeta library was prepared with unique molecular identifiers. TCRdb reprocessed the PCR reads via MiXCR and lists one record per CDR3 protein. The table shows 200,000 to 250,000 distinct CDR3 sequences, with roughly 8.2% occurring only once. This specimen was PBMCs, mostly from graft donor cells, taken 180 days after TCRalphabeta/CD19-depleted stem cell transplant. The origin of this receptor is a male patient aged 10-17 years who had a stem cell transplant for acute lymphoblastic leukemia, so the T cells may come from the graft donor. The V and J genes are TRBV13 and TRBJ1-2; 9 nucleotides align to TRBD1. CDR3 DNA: TGTGCCAGCAGCTTAACCGGGCGGATGACAGGGGGTGGCTACACCTTC. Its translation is CASSLTGRMTGGGYTF.